This is a list of T cell receptor beta chains from one sample in a study of OX40 agonist ivuxolimab in advanced cancers. Clones were sequenced by immunoSEQ multiplex PCR, and TCRdb holds only the in-frame ones, with some missing. Among 80,000 or so clones listed, roughly 88% were seen once. Material: CD4+ or CD8+ T cells sorted from blood, obtained in a trial of the OX40 agonist ivuxolimab. These receptors all come from an adult with an advanced solid tumor such as melanoma, head and neck, liver or kidney cancer. Both conserved end residues are part of each CDR3. The D gene is left open where the match is weak. Where a row states a size, it is once, few, many or the class of an expanded clone; other rows omit it.

TRBD2	TRBV9	NA	TRBJ2-3	CASSAAGGIADTQYF	TGTGCCAGCAGCGCCGCGGGGGGGATTGCAGATACGCAGTATTTT
TRBD1	TRBV7-2	NA	TRBJ2-3	CASSLGQGALSTDTQYF	TGTGCCAGCAGCCTTGGACAGGGAGCCCTTAGCACAGATACGCAGTATTTT
TRBD2	TRBV5-1	NA	TRBJ2-1	CASSSLLAGEGEQFF	TGCGCCAGCAGCTCGCTACTAGCGGGAGAAGGTGAGCAGTTCTTC
TRBD1	TRBV5-1	NA	TRBJ1-2	CASSINSGTGGYGYTF	TGCGCCAGCAGCATTAATTCCGGGACAGGGGGCTATGGCTACACCTTC
NA	TRBV29-1	NA	TRBJ1-6	CSAPRLNNSPLHF	TGCAGCGCGCCCAGGCTCAATAATTCACCCCTCCACTTT
NA	TRBV10-3	NA	TRBJ2-5	CAITPGSSQETQYF	TGTGCCATCACCCCGGGCAGCTCCCAAGAGACCCAGTACTTC
TRBD1	TRBV15	once	TRBJ2-2	CATKRDRAGTGELFF	TGTGCCACCAAGCGGGACAGGGCGGGCACCGGGGAGCTGTTTTTT
NA	TRBV11-2	NA	TRBJ1-4	CASSLGLRGDQLFF	TGTGCCAGCAGCTTAGGCCTCAGGGGAGATCAACTGTTTTTT
NA	TRBV5-1	NA	TRBJ2-3	CASSFGGGRADTQYF	TGCGCCAGCAGCTTCGGGGGAGGACGTGCAGATACGCAGTATTTT
TRBD2	TRBV11-2	NA	TRBJ2-1	CASSQTAGGLNEQFF	TGTGCCAGCAGCCAAACAGCGGGGGGGCTCAATGAGCAGTTCTTC
NA	TRBV10-3	NA	TRBJ2-7	CAIRGFNSYEQYF	TGTGCCATCAGGGGGTTTAACTCCTACGAGCAGTACTTC
NA	TRBV7-2	NA	TRBJ2-1	CASSLGWEPEQFF	TGTGCCAGCAGCTTAGGGTGGGAGCCTGAGCAGTTCTTC
NA	TRBV7-9	NA	TRBJ2-1	CASSPSGSNEQFF	TGTGCCAGCAGCCCAAGCGGGTCCAATGAGCAGTTCTTC
TRBD1	TRBV2	NA	TRBJ2-2	CASSGVRGRGTGELFF	TGTGCCAGCAGTGGGGTAAGGGGGCGCGGCACCGGGGAGCTGTTTTTT
TRBD1	TRBV19	NA	TRBJ1-5	CASSNGQGNSNQPQHF	TGTGCCAGTAGTAACGGACAGGGCAATAGCAATCAGCCCCAGCATTTT
NA	TRBV18	NA	TRBJ1-4	CASSPDRNEKLFF	TGTGCCAGCTCACCCGACCGTAATGAAAAACTGTTTTTT
NA	TRBV7-6	NA	TRBJ2-2	CASSWPVGGDTGELFF	TGTGCCAGCAGCTGGCCGGTCGGTGGGGACACCGGGGAGCTGTTTTTT
NA	TRBV5-1	NA	TRBJ1-4	CASSMGAGTGTEKLFF	TGCGCCAGCAGCATGGGAGCCGGGACGGGGACTGAAAAACTGTTTTTT
NA	TRBV5-6	NA	TRBJ1-2	CASSLGQTYGYTF	TGTGCCAGCAGCTTAGGACAGACCTACGGCTACACCTTC
NA	TRBV28	few	TRBJ1-5	CASKLRDVPQPQHF	TGTGCCAGCAAACTAAGGGATGTTCCTCAGCCCCAGCATTTT
TRBD2	TRBV28	NA	TRBJ2-1	CAGCRDRGLAYNEQFF	TGTGCCGGATGCCGGGACCGCGGACTAGCTTACAATGAGCAGTTCTTC
NA	TRBV5-1	NA	TRBJ2-1	CASSMGPLSTYNEQFF	TGCGCCAGCAGCATGGGACCCCTCTCGACCTACAATGAGCAGTTCTTC
TRBD2	TRBV18	NA	TRBJ2-3	CASSPPGLVLVDTQYF	TGTGCCAGCTCACCACCCGGACTAGTCTTAGTAGATACGCAGTATTTT
NA	TRBV19	NA	TRBJ1-3	CASRDRGLSSGNTIYF	TGTGCCAGTAGGGACCGGGGCCTCAGCTCTGGAAACACCATATATTTT
NA	TRBV28	NA	TRBJ2-5	CASSLLGHARGTQYF	TGTGCCAGCAGCCTGCTAGGACATGCAAGGGGGACCCAGTACTTC
NA	TRBV2	few	TRBJ2-5	CASSRTGGRAFQETQYF	TGTGCCAGCAGCCGAACGGGGGGCCGGGCTTTCCAAGAGACCCAGTACTTC
TRBD2	TRBV15	NA	TRBJ2-1	CATSSQPGLHNEQFF	TGTGCCACCAGCAGCCAACCGGGACTACACAATGAGCAGTTCTTC
TRBD1	TRBV7-2	NA	TRBJ2-7	CASSLEGQGMYEQYF	TGTGCCAGCAGCTTAGAGGGACAGGGTATGTACGAGCAGTACTTC
TRBD1	TRBV6-4	NA	TRBJ1-5	CASNHPDRANSNQPQHF	TGTGCCAGCAACCACCCAGACAGGGCTAATAGCAATCAGCCCCAGCATTTT
NA	TRBV7-2	NA	TRBJ1-1	CASSATMNTEAFF	TGTGCCAGCAGCGCCACGATGAACACTGAAGCTTTCTTT
NA	TRBV4-3	once	TRBJ1-2	CASSQDMGEWSGYTF	TGCGCCAGCAGCCAAGATATGGGGGAGTGGAGTGGCTACACCTTC
NA	TRBV28	NA	TRBJ1-3	CASSLSGDSGNTIYF	TGTGCCAGCAGTTTGTCGGGGGACTCTGGAAACACCATATATTTT
TRBD1	TRBV10-3	NA	TRBJ2-7	CAITLGQGTTEQYF	TGTGCCATCACCCTTGGACAGGGAACTACCGAGCAGTACTTC
NA	TRBV7-2	NA	TRBJ2-7	CASSLGRGGYEQYF	TGTGCCAGCAGCTTAGGGCGGGGCGGCTACGAGCAGTACTTC
TRBD2	TRBV7-8	NA	TRBJ2-7	CASSLASAGGSYEQYF	TGTGCCAGCAGCTTAGCGTCAGCGGGGGGTTCCTACGAGCAGTACTTC
TRBD1	TRBV28	NA	TRBJ2-7	CASSSTGGGDEQYF	TGTGCCAGCAGTTCGACAGGGGGTGGGGACGAGCAGTACTTC
NA	TRBV6-6	NA	TRBJ2-7	CASSYRQTIHHYEQYF	TGTGCCAGCAGTTACCGACAGACGATCCACCACTACGAGCAGTACTTC
TRBD1	TRBV28	NA	TRBJ1-5	CASSRAGGIWQPQHF	TGTGCCAGCAGTCGCGCAGGGGGCATCTGGCAGCCCCAGCATTTT
NA	TRBV5-8	NA	TRBJ2-7	CASSIRQDPYEQYF	TGTGCCAGCAGCATACGACAGGACCCCTACGAGCAGTACTTC
TRBD2	TRBV6-5	NA	TRBJ2-3	CASSYGGEFTDTQYF	TGTGCCAGCAGTTACGGGGGGGAATTCACAGATACGCAGTATTTT
NA	TRBV6-5	NA	TRBJ2-7	CASRTSGREYF	TGTGCCAGCAGAACCTCCGGGCGGGAGTACTTC
NA	TRBV19	NA	TRBJ2-5	CASRGGGGSETQYF	TGTGCCAGTAGAGGGGGGGGCGGCTCGGAGACCCAGTACTTC
NA	TRBV5-5	NA	TRBJ2-7	CASSFNVGDGEQYF	TGTGCCAGCAGCTTTAACGTGGGAGACGGGGAGCAGTACTTC
TRBD2	TRBV15	NA	TRBJ2-5	CATSREVAGAPGTQYF	TGTGCCACCAGCAGAGAAGTAGCGGGGGCCCCTGGGACCCAGTACTTC
TRBD2	TRBV5-1	NA	TRBJ2-3	CASSLGSGGATDTQYF	TGCGCCAGCAGCTTGGGGAGCGGGGGGGCGACAGATACGCAGTATTTT
TRBD1	TRBV5-1	NA	TRBJ1-3	CASSLGTGQQNTIYF	TGCGCCAGCAGCTTGGGGACAGGGCAGCAAAACACCATATATTTT
NA	TRBV7-9	NA	TRBJ1-2	CASSFEGGYGYTF	TGTGCCAGCAGCTTTGAGGGCGGCTATGGCTACACCTTC
NA	TRBV6-6	NA	TRBJ1-1	CASSLRQRDTEAFF	TGTGCCAGCAGTCTCAGGCAGCGGGACACTGAAGCTTTCTTT
TRBD2	TRBV28	NA	TRBJ2-1	CASGRALNEQFF	TGTGCCAGCGGGAGGGCTCTCAATGAGCAGTTCTTC
NA	TRBV18	NA	TRBJ1-3	CASSPPVYSGNTIYF	TGTGCCAGCTCACCCCCCGTTTACTCTGGAAACACCATATATTTT
NA	TRBV5-1	NA	TRBJ1-2	CASSLAQGEVYGYTF	TGCGCCAGCAGCTTGGCCCAGGGAGAGGTCTATGGCTACACCTTC
NA	TRBV27	NA	TRBJ1-1	CASSHASGRTEAFF	TGTGCCAGCAGCCACGCCTCAGGGAGGACTGAAGCTTTCTTT
TRBD2	TRBV10-1	NA	TRBJ2-2	CASSGSSGRSNTGELFF	TGCGCCAGCAGTGGGTCTAGCGGGAGATCGAACACCGGGGAGCTGTTTTTT
NA	TRBV19	NA	TRBJ2-7	CASSIKGHEQYF	TGTGCCAGTAGTATAAAGGGACACGAGCAGTACTTC
TRBD2	TRBV7-2	NA	TRBJ2-5	CASSSTSGNEETQYF	TGTGCCAGCAGCTCGACTAGCGGGAATGAAGAGACCCAGTACTTC
NA	TRBV2	NA	TRBJ2-1	CASVRDNLSYNEQFF	TGTGCCAGCGTTAGAGACAACCTATCCTACAATGAGCAGTTCTTC
TRBD2	TRBV7-9	NA	TRBJ2-3	CASSPSGGTDTQYF	TGTGCCAGCAGCCCCAGCGGGGGCACAGATACGCAGTATTTT